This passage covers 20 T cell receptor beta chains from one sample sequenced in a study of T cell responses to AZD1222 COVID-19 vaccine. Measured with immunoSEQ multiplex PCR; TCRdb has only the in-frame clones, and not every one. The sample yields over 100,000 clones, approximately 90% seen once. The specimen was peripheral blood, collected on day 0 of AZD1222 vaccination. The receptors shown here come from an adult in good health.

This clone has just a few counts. The CDR3 spells CASSIDRNTEAFF. CDR3 nucleotides: TGCGCCAGCAGCATCGACAGGAACACTGAAGCTTTCTTT. This rearrangement joins TRBV5-1 to TRBJ1-1, with a tentative D call TRBD1 (5 bases). Germline CDR1 reads SGHRS; CDR2 reads YFSETQ. With 4 bases removed from V and 1 base from J, the gap between germline ends came to 8 bases. This CDR3 spans 13 amino acids.

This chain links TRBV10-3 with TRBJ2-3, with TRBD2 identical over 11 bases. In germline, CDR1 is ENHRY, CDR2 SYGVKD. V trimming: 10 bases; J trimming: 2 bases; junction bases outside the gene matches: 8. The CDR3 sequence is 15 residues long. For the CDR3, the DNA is TGTGCCACCAAGGGACTAGCGGAGCCCACAGATACGCAGTATTTT. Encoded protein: CATKGLAEPTDTQYF.

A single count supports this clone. In nucleotides, the CDR3 is TGTGCCAGTAGACCCGGAGGAGCCCAACCCTACGAGCAGTACTTC. The encoded protein is CASRPGGAQPYEQYF. The chain couples TRBV19 to TRBJ2-7, with a possible D match to TRBD2 (5 bases). The CDR3 sequence is 15 residues long. V shed 6 bases and J shed 2 bases, with 17 bases lying between them. CDR1 and CDR2 from the germline V gene are LNHDA and SQIVND (reference sequence).

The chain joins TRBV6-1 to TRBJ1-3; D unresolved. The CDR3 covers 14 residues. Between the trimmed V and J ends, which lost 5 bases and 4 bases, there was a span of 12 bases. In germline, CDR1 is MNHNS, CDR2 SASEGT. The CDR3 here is CASSTLPSGNTIYF. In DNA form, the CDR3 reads TGTGCCAGCAGTACACTCCCAAGCGGAAACACCATATATTTT.

CDR3 DNA sequence: TGTGCCTGGACCGCCTTTGGGGGCCGGGGCTACACCTTC. This sequence encodes CAWTAFGGRGYTF. This chain uses TRBV30 with TRBJ1-2, with D tentatively TRBD1 (6 bases). There are 13 residues in the CDR3. Germline V gene lookup returns CDR1 GTSNPN and CDR2 SVGIG (reference sequence). V lost 4 bases, J lost 8 bases, and 17 bases lay in between.

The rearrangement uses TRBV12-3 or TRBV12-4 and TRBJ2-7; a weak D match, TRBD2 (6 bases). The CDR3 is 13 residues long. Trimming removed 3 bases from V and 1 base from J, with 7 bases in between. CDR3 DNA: TGTGCCAGCAGTTTTGGGACTTCCTACGAGCAGTACTTC. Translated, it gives CASSFGTSYEQYF.

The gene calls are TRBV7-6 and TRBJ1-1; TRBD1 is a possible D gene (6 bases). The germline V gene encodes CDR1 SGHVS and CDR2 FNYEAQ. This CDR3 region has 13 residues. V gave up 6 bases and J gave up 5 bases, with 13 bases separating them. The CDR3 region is CASSIQGDTEAFF. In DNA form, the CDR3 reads TGTGCCAGCAGTATACAGGGAGATACTGAAGCTTTCTTT.

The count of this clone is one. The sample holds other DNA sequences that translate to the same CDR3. CDR3 sequence: CASSYSMRGGTEAFF. DNA for the CDR3: TGTGCCAGCAGTTACTCGATGCGGGGGGGCACTGAAGCTTTCTTT. This sequence joins TRBV6-5 and TRBJ1-1, with D perhaps matching TRBD1 (5 bases). Germline CDR1 MNHEY, CDR2 SVGAGI. With 0 bases removed from V and 4 bases from J, the gap between germline ends came to 12 bases. This CDR3 spans 15 amino acids.

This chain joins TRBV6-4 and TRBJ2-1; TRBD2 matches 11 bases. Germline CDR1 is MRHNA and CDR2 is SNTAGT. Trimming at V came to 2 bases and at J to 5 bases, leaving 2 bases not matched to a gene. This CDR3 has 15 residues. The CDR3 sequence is CASSDLAGGNNEQFF. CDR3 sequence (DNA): TGTGCCAGCAGTGACCTAGCGGGAGGTAACAATGAGCAGTTCTTC.

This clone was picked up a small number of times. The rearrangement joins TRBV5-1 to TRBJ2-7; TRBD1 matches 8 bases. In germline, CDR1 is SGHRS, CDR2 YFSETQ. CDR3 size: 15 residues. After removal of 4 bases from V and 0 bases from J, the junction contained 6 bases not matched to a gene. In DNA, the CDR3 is TGCGCCAGCAGCGCCGGGACAGGTAGCTCCTACGAGCAGTACTTC. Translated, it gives CASSAGTGSSYEQYF.

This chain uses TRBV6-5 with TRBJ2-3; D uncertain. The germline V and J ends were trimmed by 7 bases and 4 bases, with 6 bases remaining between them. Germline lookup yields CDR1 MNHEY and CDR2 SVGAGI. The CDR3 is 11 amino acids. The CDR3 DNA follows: TGTGCCAGCACCCCAGCAGATACGCAGTATTTT. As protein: CASTPADTQYF.

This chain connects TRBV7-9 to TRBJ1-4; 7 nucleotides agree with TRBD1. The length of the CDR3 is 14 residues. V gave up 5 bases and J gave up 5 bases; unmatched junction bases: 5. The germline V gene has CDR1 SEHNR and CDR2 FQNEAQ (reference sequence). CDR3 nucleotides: TGTGCCAGCAGCCAGGGGGGGTCCAATGAAAAACTGTTTTTT. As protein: CASSQGGSNEKLFF.

The CDR3 reads CATSSRDRGMEYGYTF. The CDR3 coding sequence is TGTGCCACCAGCTCTCGGGACAGGGGCATGGAATATGGCTACACCTTC. V is TRBV15 and J is TRBJ1-2, with 10 positions matching TRBD1. Germline V gives CDR1 LNHNV, CDR2 YYDKDF (reference sequence). CDR3 size: 16 residues. V lost 5 bases and J lost 5; bases outside the gene matches: 11.

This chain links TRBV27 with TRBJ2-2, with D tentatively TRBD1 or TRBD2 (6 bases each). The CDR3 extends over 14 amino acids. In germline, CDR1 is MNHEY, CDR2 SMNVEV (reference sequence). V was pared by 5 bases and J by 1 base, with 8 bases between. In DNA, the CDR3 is TGTGCCAGCAGTGCGGGACAGAACACCGGGGAGCTGTTTTTT. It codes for CASSAGQNTGELFF.

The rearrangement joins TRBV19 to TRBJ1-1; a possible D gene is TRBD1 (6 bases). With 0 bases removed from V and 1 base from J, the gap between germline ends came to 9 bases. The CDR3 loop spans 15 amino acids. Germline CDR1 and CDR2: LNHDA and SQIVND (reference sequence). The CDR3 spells CASSIDQGRNTEAFF. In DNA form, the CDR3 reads TGTGCCAGTAGTATAGACCAGGGGAGGAACACTGAAGCTTTCTTT.

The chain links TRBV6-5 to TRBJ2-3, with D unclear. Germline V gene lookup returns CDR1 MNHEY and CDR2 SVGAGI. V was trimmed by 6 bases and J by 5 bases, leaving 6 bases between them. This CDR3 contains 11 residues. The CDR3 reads CASSLEDTQYF. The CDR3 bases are TGTGCCAGCAGCCTAGAAGATACGCAGTATTTT.

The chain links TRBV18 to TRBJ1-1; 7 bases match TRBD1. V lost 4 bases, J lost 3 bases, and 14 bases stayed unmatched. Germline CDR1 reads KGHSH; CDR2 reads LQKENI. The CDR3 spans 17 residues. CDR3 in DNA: TGTGCCAGCTCACTACCGGGTTTAAGACAGGGAGACACTGAAGCTTTCTTT. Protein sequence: CASSLPGLRQGDTEAFF.

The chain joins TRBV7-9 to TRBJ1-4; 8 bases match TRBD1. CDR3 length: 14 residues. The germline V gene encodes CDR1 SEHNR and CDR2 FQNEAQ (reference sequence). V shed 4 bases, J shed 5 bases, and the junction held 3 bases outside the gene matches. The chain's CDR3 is CASSSDRDNEKLFF. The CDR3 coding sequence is TGTGCCAGCAGCTCGGACAGGGACAATGAAAAACTGTTTTTT.

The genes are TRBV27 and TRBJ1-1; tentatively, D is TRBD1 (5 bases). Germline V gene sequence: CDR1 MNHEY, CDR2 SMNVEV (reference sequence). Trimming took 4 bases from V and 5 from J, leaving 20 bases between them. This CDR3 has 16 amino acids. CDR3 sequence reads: CASSSNPPQGDTEAFF. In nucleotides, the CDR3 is TGTGCCAGCAGTTCCAACCCACCCCAGGGAGATACTGAAGCTTTCTTT.

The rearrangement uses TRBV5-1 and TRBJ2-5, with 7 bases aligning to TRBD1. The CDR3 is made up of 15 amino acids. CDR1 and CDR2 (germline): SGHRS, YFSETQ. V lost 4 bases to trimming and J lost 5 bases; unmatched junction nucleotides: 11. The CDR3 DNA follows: TGCGCCAGCAGCCCGGGGACAGCCGGTAAGGAGACCCAGTACTTC. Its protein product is CASSPGTAGKETQYF.